This TCR beta chain was recovered during a study of chemoradiotherapy in HPV16-positive cancers. On this clone: The antigen remains undetermined.

Over chemoradiotherapy, repertoires were sampled more than once. General observations from the study: Only a couple of HPV16-positive patients supplied the functional HPV-specificity definition.

The germline V gene encodes CDR1 SSHAT and CDR2 FNYEAQ (reference sequence). This CDR3 has 15 residues. With V trimmed by 5 bases and J by 1 base, 6 bases remained unmatched. Some clones are missing from TCRdb's copy, which holds only in-frame ones; the method was immunoSEQ multiplex PCR. The sample contains fewer than 3,000 clones, 87% of which appear only once. This material consisted of tumor tissue, taken from a patient who underwent chemoradiotherapy. The source is a human donor with HPV-associated anogenital cancer. The chain joins TRBV7-7 to TRBJ2-5; 8 nucleotides agree with TRBD2. CDR3 protein: CASSIGSGGQETQYF. CDR3 sequence (DNA): TGTGCCAGCAGCATAGGAAGCGGGGGCCAAGAGACCCAGTACTTC.